The 14 T cell receptor beta chains listed next were all sequenced from one sample in a study of blood T cell repertoires in COVID-19. This table comes from immunoSEQ multiplex PCR, and its TCRdb copy is limited to in-frame clones, with some not included. The sample carries 200,000 to 250,000 clones, 92% recorded once. Sequencing was done on a sample of peripheral blood. The receptors were gathered from a man aged 60 to 75 with COVID-19, enrolled during active disease.

The CDR3 region is CASRPGYNSPLHF. The CDR3 DNA follows: TGTGCCAGTAGACCGGGCTATAATTCACCCCTCCACTTT. The chain has TRBV19 and TRBJ1-6; D is undetermined. The ends were cut back, 6 bases at V and 3 bases at J, with 6 bases in the middle. From germline, CDR1 is LNHDA and CDR2 SQIVND (reference sequence). The CDR3 extends over 13 amino acids.

This clone came up a few times. The chain joins TRBV5-4 to TRBJ2-1; D is unclear. CDR1 is SGHNT, CDR2 YYREEE, per germline (reference sequence). CDR3 length: 15 amino acids. V was cut by 1 base and J by 6 bases, with 14 bases left in between. The CDR3 coding sequence is TGTGCCAGCAGCTTGAACAGTGTCCATGTCAATGAGCAGTTCTTC. Translated, it gives CASSLNSVHVNEQFF.

This chain connects TRBV29-1 to TRBJ2-2, with D perhaps matching TRBD2 (6 bases). V was trimmed by 7 bases and J by 4 bases, leaving 10 bases between them. The CDR3 has 12 residues. The germline CDR1 and CDR2 sequences are SQVTM and ANQGSEA. This CDR3 is CSAGTSTGELFF. CDR3 DNA: TGCAGCGCCGGGACTTCCACCGGGGAGCTGTTTTTT.

This clone has only a few counts. The chain combines TRBV18 with TRBJ2-7; TRBD1 matches at 8 bases. With 4 bases clipped from V and 6 bases from J, the junction kept 2 bases outside the gene matches. The CDR3 runs 12 residues. The V gene's germline CDR1 is KGHSH and CDR2 LQKENI. Written as DNA, the CDR3 is TGTGCCAGCTCACAAGACAGGGGCGAGCAGTACTTC. This translates into CASSQDRGEQYF.

The chain recombines TRBV28 with TRBJ2-2; 9 bases are a match to TRBD1. Germline V gives CDR1 MDHEN, CDR2 SYDVKM. This CDR3 has 16 amino acids. V shed 2 bases, J shed 5 bases, and the junction held 6 bases outside the gene matches. The CDR3 DNA is TGTGCCAGCAGTTTAGCGACAGGGGGGAGAACCGGGGAGCTGTTTTTT. Amino acids: CASSLATGGRTGELFF.

The chain employs TRBV6-1 and TRBJ2-7, with 9 bases identical to TRBD2. From germline, CDR1 is MNHNS and CDR2 SASEGT. The junction had 13 bases not matched to a gene; V was cut back by 0 bases and J by 7 bases. The length of the CDR3 is 17 residues. The CDR3, as DNA: TGTGCCAGCAGTGAAGCGCAGTTTGCGGGGGGGCCGGGGGAGCAGTACTTC. It specifies CASSEAQFAGGPGEQYF.

J is TRBJ1-4 and V is TRBV5-1, with 11 bases lining up with TRBD1. The junction had 1 base not matched to a gene; V was cut back by 1 base and J by 5 bases. CDR1 is SGHRS and CDR2 is YFSETQ in the germline V gene. This CDR3 spans 15 amino acids. CDR3 sequence: CASSLRTGGNEKLFF. The CDR3 bases are TGCGCCAGCAGCTTGCGGACAGGGGGCAATGAAAAACTGTTTTTT.

V gene TRBV27 combines with J gene TRBJ2-5; 8 bases match TRBD1. This CDR3 region has 14 residues. Germline values: CDR1 MNHEY, CDR2 SMNVEV (reference sequence). The V gene end was trimmed by 6 bases and the J gene end by 7 bases; junction bases not matched to a gene: 10. The CDR3 spells CASRPTTGAGTQYF. CDR3 nucleotides: TGTGCCAGCAGGCCGACGACAGGGGCAGGGACCCAGTACTTC.

This sequence joins TRBV7-2 and TRBJ1-1; D is ambiguous. The CDR3 extends over 13 amino acids. V was shortened by 6 bases and J by 1 base, with 9 bases between the two germline ends. CDR1 is SGHTA and CDR2 is FQGNSA in the germline V gene. CDR3 nucleotide sequence: TGTGCCAGCAGGCGACGGGGGAACACTGAAGCTTTCTTT. Translating gives CASRRRGNTEAFF.

This chain joins TRBV7-2 and TRBJ2-1; 13 bases fit TRBD2. V was clipped by 0 bases and J by 5 bases; unmatched bases: 7. Germline CDR1 is SGHTA and CDR2 is FQGNSA. The CDR3 is 18 amino acids. The CDR3 DNA follows: TGTGCCAGCAGCTTAGCGCTAACTAGCGGGAGGGCAAACAATGAGCAGTTCTTC. Protein sequence: CASSLALTSGRANNEQFF.

The genes are TRBV30 and TRBJ1-1, with D possibly being TRBD1 (5 bases). Trimming stripped 6 bases from V and 1 base from J, with 12 bases between. CDR1 is GTSNPN and CDR2 is SVGIG in the germline V gene (reference sequence). There are 13 residues in the CDR3. CDR3 in amino acids: CACTPTENTEAFF. The CDR3 DNA reads as TGTGCCTGCACCCCGACAGAGAACACTGAAGCTTTCTTT.

In this sample, this clone turned up once. The chain has TRBV4-1 and TRBJ1-1; D call uncertain. Germline CDR1 is MGHRA and CDR2 is YSYEKL. The CDR3 runs 14 residues. V lost 1 base and J lost 5, with 11 bases in between. As DNA, the CDR3 is TGCGCCAGCAGCCAAGGCCTCTCCGGGACTGAAGCTTTCTTT. Translating gives CASSQGLSGTEAFF.

This chain links TRBV6-1 with TRBJ2-3; 7 bases are a match to TRBD1. After removal of 4 bases from V and 3 bases from J, the junction contained 10 bases not matched to a gene. Germline V lookup: CDR1 MNHNS, CDR2 SASEGT. CDR3 length: 16 residues. In nucleotides, the CDR3 is TGTGCCAGCAGTGCCCAGGGGGTTGTATGGACAGATACGCAGTATTTT. This translates into CASSAQGVVWTDTQYF.

This clone was recorded a few times. This rearrangement joins TRBV7-3 to TRBJ2-2, with 7 bases matching TRBD1. From germline, CDR1 is SGHTA and CDR2 FQGTGA. V was clipped by 2 bases and J by 6 bases; unmatched bases: 9. The CDR3 consists of 16 residues. CDR3 region: CASSLDYRGRAGELFF. In DNA, the CDR3 is TGTGCCAGCAGCTTAGACTACAGGGGAAGGGCCGGGGAGCTGTTTTTT.